This T cell receptor (beta chain) derives from a study of shared clonotypes between healthy human individuals. Donors comprised only Caucasian adults living in Nashville, Tennessee. The CDR3 consists of 17 residues. The ends were cut back, 2 bases at V and 3 bases at J, with 19 bases in the middle. CDR1 and CDR2 from the germline V gene are MGHRA and YSYEKL. The repertoire was sequenced with immunoSEQ multiplex PCR; TCRdb's copy has only in-frame clones and lacks some. The table shows millions of clones, with about 92% occurring only once. With regard to this clone: Its antigen is as yet unknown.

Study-wide findings and caveats: Unshared clonotypes carried lower generation probabilities than those common to all four donors.

What was sequenced was naive CD4+ T cells sorted from blood. The subset was: CD45RA+ positively selected. The chain couples TRBV4-1 to TRBJ1-2; D may be TRBD1 (6 bases). The clonotype originates from a man between 18 and 35 years old in good health. CDR3: CASSQIRKQGKDYGYTF. CDR3 coding DNA: TGCGCCAGCAGCCAAATTCGAAAACAGGGAAAAGACTATGGCTACACCTTC.